This is a list of T cell receptor beta chains from one sample in a study of CD8 T cells in ankylosing spondylitis. One entry per CDR3 protein, called by TCRdb with MiXCR from the 5' RACE reads. The sample records fewer than 500,000 distinct CDR3 sequences, 20% to 25% being singletons. Specimen: blood, either unsorted or a sorted T cell fraction (not recorded which). The receptors were gathered from a male donor with ankylosing spondylitis. Both conserved end residues are part of each CDR3.

TRBJ1-5	TRBV20-1	CSAHSRGNSNQPQHF
TRBJ2-2	TRBV20-1	CSAGGDTGELFF
TRBJ2-3	TRBV7-9	CASSQQQSTDTQYF
TRBJ2-7	TRBV9	CASSLGTSRPAQYF
TRBJ2-7	TRBV10-3	CAISSGTVSSYEQYF
TRBJ1-2	TRBV5-1	CASSSRGLVYGYTF
TRBJ2-5	TRBV4-1	CASSHLSGRRTGETQYF
TRBJ1-4	TRBV27	CASSSPATANEKLFF
TRBJ2-5	TRBV4-2	CASSQEGETQYF
TRBJ2-1	TRBV24-1	CATSPGDNEQFF
TRBJ2-2	TRBV9	CASSVGGLAGVTGELFF
TRBJ2-7	TRBV29-1	CSALDSSYEQYF
TRBJ2-5	TRBV12-3/TRBV12-4	CASSLGRRAQYF
TRBJ2-7	TRBV11-2	CASSFGSYEQYF
TRBJ2-1	TRBV10-2	CASSESSSWEGSSYNEQFF
TRBJ2-7	TRBV6-5	CASSRQESEQYF
TRBJ2-5	TRBV6-5	CASSRYQETQYF
TRBJ1-4	TRBV9	CASSLRGTTNEKLFF
TRBJ1-1	TRBV12-3/TRBV12-4	CASSFSLGGAVTEAFF
TRBJ1-5	TRBV28	CASSLSLNSNQPQHF
TRBJ2-1	TRBV4-1	CASSPRTRGYNEQFF
TRBJ1-1	TRBV29-1	CSVERQGRGAFF
TRBJ1-1	TRBV5-1	CASSYAPSPVTEAFF
TRBJ2-7	TRBV12-3/TRBV12-4	CASSFTGGGHEQYF
TRBJ1-5	TRBV6-2/TRBV6-3	CASSSQGILSNQPQHF
TRBJ2-4	TRBV28	CASSSGTSGNIQYF
TRBJ2-2	TRBV11-2	CASSLDFGELFF
TRBJ1-1	TRBV11-2	CASSPRGARTEAFF
TRBJ2-4	TRBV20-1	CSAPGQGARENIQYF
TRBJ1-5	TRBV19	CASSKSGTGNNQPQHF
TRBJ2-1	TRBV29-1	CSATGAFVSNEQFF
TRBJ1-2	TRBV20-1	CSARYRPNGYTF